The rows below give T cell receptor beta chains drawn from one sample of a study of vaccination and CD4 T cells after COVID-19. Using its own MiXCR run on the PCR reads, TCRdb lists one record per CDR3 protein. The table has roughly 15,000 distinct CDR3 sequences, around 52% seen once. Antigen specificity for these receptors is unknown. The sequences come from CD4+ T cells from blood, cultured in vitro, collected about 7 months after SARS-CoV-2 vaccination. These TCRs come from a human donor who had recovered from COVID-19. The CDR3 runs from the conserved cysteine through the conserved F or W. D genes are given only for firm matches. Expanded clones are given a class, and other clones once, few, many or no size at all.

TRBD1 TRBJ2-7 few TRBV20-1 CSAWTGSSYEQYF TGCAGTGCTTGGACAGGGAGTTCCTACGAGCAGTACTTC
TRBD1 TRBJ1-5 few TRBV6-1 CASSAPRDRVPNQPQHF TGTGCCAGCAGTGCCCCGCGGGACAGGGTGCCCAATCAGCCCCAGCATTTT
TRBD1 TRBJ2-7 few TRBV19 CASRPHDRVYEQYF TGTGCCAGTAGACCCCATGACAGGGTTTACGAGCAGTACTTC
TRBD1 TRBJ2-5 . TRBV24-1 CATSDSGQYQETQYF TGTGCCACCAGTGATTCGGGACAGTACCAAGAGACCCAGTACTTC
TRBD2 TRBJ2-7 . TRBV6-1 CASSLGLAAPIRYF TGTGCCAGCAGTCTGGGACTAGCGGCCCCCATAAGGTACTTC
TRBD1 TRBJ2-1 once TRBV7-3 CASSQLQGVSYNEQFF TGTGCCAGCAGCCAACTGCAGGGGGTATCCTACAATGAGCAGTTCTTC
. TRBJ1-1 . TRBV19 CASSILVGRGMNTEAFF TGTGCCAGTAGTATTCTTGTTGGCAGGGGAATGAACACTGAAGCTTTCTTT
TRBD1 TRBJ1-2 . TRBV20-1 CSQKGQGDGSYGYTF TGCAGTCAGAAGGGGCAGGGGGATGGGAGCTATGGCTACACCTTC
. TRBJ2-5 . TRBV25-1 CASSEMVRSRETQYF TGTGCCAGCAGTGAAATGGTCCGCTCGCGGGAGACCCAGTACTTC
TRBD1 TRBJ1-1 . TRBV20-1 CSARRTGRNTEAFF TGCAGTGCTAGAAGGACAGGGAGGAACACTGAAGCTTTCTTT
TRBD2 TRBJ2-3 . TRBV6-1 CASSERSWRGGADTQYF TGTGCCAGCAGTGAAAGGTCGTGGCGGGGGGGAGCAGATACGCAGTATTTT
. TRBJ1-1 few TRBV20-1 CSAKPSVGGNTEAFF TGCAGTGCTAAACCCAGTGTGGGGGGGAACACTGAAGCTTTCTTT
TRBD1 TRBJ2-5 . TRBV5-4 CASSFRQGAMTWETQYF TGTGCCAGCAGCTTTAGACAGGGGGCGATGACATGGGAGACCCAGTACTTC
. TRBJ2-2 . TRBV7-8 CASSRGLAAYTGELFF TGTGCCAGCAGCCGTGGGCTGGCCGCCTACACCGGGGAGCTGTTTTTT
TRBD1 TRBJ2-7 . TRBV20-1 CSARDRQGNYEQYF TGCAGTGCTAGGGACCGACAGGGGAACTACGAGCAGTACTTC
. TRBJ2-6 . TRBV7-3 CASSPRTNPSGANVLTF TGTGCCAGCAGCCCTAGGACAAACCCCTCTGGGGCCAACGTCCTGACTTTC
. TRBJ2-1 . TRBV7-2 CASSLVSGQYNEQFF TGTGCCAGCAGCTTAGTATCGGGGCAATACAATGAGCAGTTCTTC
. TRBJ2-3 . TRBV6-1 CASSRLGTDTQYF TGTGCCAGCAGCCGACTAGGAACAGATACGCAGTATTTT
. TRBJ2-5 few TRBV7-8 CASSLEPLQTQYF TGTGCCAGCAGCTTAGAACCCCTCCAGACCCAGTACTTC
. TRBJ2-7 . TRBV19 CASSRTADISSYEQYF TGTGCCAGTAGCCGGACGGCAGATATAAGCTCCTACGAGCAGTACTTC
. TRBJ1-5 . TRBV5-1 CASSPDRPNQPQHF TGCGCCAGCAGCCCAGACAGACCGAATCAGCCCCAGCATTTT
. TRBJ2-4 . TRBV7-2 CASSLTRMGPLAKNIQYF TGTGCCAGCAGCTTGACACGGATGGGACCCTTAGCCAAAAACATTCAGTACTTC
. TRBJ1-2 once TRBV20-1 CSAREVGVANYGYTF TGCAGTGCTAGAGAAGTGGGGGTTGCTAACTATGGCTACACCTTC
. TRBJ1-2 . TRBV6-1 CASSEGWRHYGYTF TGTGCCAGCAGTGAAGGGTGGAGACACTATGGCTACACCTTC
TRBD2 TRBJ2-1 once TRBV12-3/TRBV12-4 CASSLSSGRYNEQFF TGTGCCAGCAGTTTATCTAGCGGCAGATACAATGAGCAGTTCTTC
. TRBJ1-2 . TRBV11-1 CASSFSTRYGYTF TGTGCCAGCAGCTTTTCCACGCGCTATGGCTACACCTTC
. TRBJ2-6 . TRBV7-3 CASSLTFTDSGANVLTF TGTGCCAGCAGCTTAACGTTCACTGACTCTGGGGCCAACGTCCTGACTTTC